The source of this TCR beta chain is a study of PD-1 blockade in classical Hodgkin lymphoma. Overall study results and limits: Baseline diversity in complete responders resembled that of newly diagnosed patients. A reduction in baseline TCR diversity was reportedly seen in newly diagnosed patients relative to healthy donors.

On this clone itself: The antigen remains undetermined.

TCRdb keeps only in-frame clones here, not all; method: immunoSEQ multiplex PCR. This table holds over 85,000 clones, 75% to 95% found once. The CDR3 has 16 residues. Germline CDR1 is MDHEN and CDR2 is SYDVKM. With V trimmed by 3 bases and J by 2 bases, 8 bases remained unmatched. Time point in this sample: cycle 4 day 1 (C4D1), after around six weeks of nivolumab. There was relapse after autologous stem cell transplantation in every patient, and there was variation in brentuximab vedotin exposure. The specimen was peripheral blood mononuclear cells (PBMCs), collected before the fourth cycle of nivolumab. This TCR was sampled from a human donor with classical Hodgkin lymphoma. The chain has TRBV28 and TRBJ2-7, with 9 bases matching TRBD2. Here the CDR3 reads CASSFGGLAGTYEQYF. Here the CDR3 DNA reads TGTGCCAGCAGTTTTGGGGGTCTAGCGGGGACCTACGAGCAGTACTTC.